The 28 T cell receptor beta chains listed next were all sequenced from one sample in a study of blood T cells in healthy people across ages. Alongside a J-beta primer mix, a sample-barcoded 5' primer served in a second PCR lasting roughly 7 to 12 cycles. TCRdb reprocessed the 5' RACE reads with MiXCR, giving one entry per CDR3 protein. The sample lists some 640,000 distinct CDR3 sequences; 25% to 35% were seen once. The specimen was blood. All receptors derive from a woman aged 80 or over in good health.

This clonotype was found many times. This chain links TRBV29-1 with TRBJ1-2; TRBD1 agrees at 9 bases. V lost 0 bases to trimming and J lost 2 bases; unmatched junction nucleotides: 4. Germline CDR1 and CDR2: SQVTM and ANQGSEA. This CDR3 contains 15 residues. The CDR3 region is CSVEDMDRGNYGYTF. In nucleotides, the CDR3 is TGCAGCGTTGAAGATATGGACAGGGGAAACTATGGCTACACCTTC.

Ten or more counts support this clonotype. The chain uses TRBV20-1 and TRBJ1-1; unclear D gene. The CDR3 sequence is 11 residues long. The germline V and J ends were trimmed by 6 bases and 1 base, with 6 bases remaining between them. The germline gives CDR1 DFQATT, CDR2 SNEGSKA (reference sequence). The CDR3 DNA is TGCAGTGCGACACCGAACACTGAAGCTTTCTTT. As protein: CSATPNTEAFF.

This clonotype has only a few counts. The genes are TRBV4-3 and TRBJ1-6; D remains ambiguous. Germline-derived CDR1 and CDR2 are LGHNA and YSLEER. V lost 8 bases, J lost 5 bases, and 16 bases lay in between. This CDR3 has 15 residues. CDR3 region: CASAPSGLNNSPLHF. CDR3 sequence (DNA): TGCGCCAGCGCTCCCAGCGGCCTTAATAATTCACCCCTCCACTTT.

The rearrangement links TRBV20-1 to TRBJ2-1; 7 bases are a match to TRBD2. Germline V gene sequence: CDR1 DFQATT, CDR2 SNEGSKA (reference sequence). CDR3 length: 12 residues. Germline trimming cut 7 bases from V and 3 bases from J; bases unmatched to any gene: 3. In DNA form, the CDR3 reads TGCAGTGTGGGACTACGCTACAATGAGCAGTTCTTC. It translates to CSVGLRYNEQFF.

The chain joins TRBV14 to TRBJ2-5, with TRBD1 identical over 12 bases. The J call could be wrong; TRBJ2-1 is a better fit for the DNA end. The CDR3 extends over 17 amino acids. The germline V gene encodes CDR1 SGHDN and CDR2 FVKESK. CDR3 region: CASSHYPGQGAKETQFF. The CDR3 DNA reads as TGTGCCAGCAGCCATTATCCGGGACAGGGGGCGAAAGAGACCCAGTTCTTC.

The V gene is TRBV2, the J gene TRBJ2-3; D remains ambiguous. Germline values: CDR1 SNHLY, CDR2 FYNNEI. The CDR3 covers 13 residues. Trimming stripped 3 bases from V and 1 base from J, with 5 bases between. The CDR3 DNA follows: TGTGCCAGCAGTGATGTTGGCACAGATACGCAGTATTTT. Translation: CASSDVGTDTQYF.

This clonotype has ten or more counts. CDR3 nucleotide sequence: TGTGCCAGCAGCTTGGTGGGGACTCCCGGAGATACGCAGTATTTT. It yields the protein CASSLVGTPGDTQYF. The chain is built from TRBV5-4 and TRBJ2-3, with D tentatively TRBD2 (6 bases). The CDR3 totals 15 residues. Trimming removed 0 bases from V and 5 bases from J, with 13 bases in between. Per the germline V gene, CDR1 is SGHNT and CDR2 is YYREEE (reference sequence).

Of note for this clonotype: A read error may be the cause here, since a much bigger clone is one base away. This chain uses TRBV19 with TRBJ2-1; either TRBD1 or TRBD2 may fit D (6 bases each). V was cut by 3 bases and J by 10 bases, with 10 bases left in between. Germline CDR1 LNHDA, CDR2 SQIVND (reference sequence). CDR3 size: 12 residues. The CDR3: CASSMDGGEQFF. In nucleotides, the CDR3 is TGTGCCAGTAGTATGGACGGGGGCGAGCAGTTCTTC.

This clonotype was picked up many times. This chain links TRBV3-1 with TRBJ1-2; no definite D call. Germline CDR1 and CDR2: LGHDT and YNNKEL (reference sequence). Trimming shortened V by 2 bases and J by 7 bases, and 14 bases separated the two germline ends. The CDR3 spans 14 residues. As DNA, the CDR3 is TGTGCCAGCAGCCAACAGCGGAGGGCCGTTGGCTACACCTTC. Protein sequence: CASSQQRRAVGYTF.

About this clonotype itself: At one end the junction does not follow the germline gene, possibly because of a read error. CDR3 coding DNA: TGTGCCAACAGCTTAGCGGCAGGGGTTGGAAACACCATATATTTT. Residues: CANSLAAGVGNTIYF. The chain couples TRBV11-2 to TRBJ1-3; tentative D call: TRBD1 (6 bases). The CDR3 loop spans 15 amino acids. Germline CDR1 is SGHAT and CDR2 is FQNNGV. The variable domain in full, with the rest retrieved from reference TRBV11-2 and TRBJ1-3, is EAGVAQSPRYKIIEKRQSVAFWCNPISGHATLYWYQQILGQGPKLLIQFQNNGVVDDSQLPKDRFSAERLKGVDSTLKIQPAKLEDSAVYLCANSLAAGVGNTIYFGEGSWLTVV.

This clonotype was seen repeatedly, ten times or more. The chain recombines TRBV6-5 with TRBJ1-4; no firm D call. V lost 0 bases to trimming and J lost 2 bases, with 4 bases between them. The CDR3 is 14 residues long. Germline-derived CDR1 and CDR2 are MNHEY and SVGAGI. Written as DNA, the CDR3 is TGTGCCAGCAGTTACTCCGGGACTAATGAAAAACTGTTTTTT. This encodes CASSYSGTNEKLFF.

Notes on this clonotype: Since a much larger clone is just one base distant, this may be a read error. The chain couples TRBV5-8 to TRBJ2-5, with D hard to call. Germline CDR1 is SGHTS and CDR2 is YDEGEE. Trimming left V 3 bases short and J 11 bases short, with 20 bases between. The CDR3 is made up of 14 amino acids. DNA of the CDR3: TGTGCCAGCAGCTCGGTACTTTACGGTAATGAGCAGTACTTC. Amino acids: CASSSVLYGNEQYF.

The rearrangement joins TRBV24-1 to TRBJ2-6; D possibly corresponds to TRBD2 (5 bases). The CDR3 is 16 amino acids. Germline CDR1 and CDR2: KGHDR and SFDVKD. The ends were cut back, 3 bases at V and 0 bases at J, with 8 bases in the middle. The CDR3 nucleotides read TGTGCCACCAGTGATCCGGGGAACTCTGGGGCCAACGTCCTGACTTTC. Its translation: CATSDPGNSGANVLTF.

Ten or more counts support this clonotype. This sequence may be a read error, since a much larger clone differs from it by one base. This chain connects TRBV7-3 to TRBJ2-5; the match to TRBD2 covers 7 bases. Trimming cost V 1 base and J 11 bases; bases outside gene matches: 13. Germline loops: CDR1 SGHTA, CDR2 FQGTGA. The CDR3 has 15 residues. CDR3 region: CASSLRGGPLNEQYF. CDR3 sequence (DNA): TGTGCCAGCAGCTTAAGGGGGGGACCCCTCAATGAGCAGTACTTC.

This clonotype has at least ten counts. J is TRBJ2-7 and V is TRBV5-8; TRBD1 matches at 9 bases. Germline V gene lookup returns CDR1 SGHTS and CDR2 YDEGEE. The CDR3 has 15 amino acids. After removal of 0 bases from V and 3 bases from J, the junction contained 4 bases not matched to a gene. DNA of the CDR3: TGTGCCAGCAGCTTGGATCGGGACAGGGACTACGAGCAGTACTTC. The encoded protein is CASSLDRDRDYEQYF.

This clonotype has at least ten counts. The CDR3 loop reads CASSQGPETQYF. The CDR3 coding sequence is TGTGCCAGCAGCCAGGGCCCAGAGACCCAGTACTTC. The chain employs TRBV3-1 and TRBJ2-5; no reliable D call. This CDR3 region has 12 residues. Germline values: CDR1 LGHDT, CDR2 YNNKEL (reference sequence). The ends were cut back, 3 bases at V and 4 bases at J, with 6 bases in the middle.

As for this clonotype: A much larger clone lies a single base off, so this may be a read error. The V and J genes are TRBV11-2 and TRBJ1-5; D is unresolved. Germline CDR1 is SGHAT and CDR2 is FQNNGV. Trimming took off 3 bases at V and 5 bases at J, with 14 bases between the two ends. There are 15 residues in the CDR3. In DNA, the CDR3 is TGTGCCAGCAGCTTCCGGGCAGGTCCAGATCAGCCCCAGCATTTT. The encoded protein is CASSFRAGPDQPQHF.

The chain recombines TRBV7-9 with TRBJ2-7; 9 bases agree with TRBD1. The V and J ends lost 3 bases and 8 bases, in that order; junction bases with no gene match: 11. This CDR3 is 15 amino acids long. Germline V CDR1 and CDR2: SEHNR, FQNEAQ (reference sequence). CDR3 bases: TGTGCCAGCAGCTTGTCCTACCGGGACAGGGACAAGCAGTACTTC. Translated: CASSLSYRDRDKQYF.

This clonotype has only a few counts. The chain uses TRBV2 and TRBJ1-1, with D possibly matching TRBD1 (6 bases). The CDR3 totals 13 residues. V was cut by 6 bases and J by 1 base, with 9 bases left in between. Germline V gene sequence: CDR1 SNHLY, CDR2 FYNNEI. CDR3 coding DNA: TGTGCCAGCAGGGCAGGGGAGAACACTGAAGCTTTCTTT. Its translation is CASRAGENTEAFF.

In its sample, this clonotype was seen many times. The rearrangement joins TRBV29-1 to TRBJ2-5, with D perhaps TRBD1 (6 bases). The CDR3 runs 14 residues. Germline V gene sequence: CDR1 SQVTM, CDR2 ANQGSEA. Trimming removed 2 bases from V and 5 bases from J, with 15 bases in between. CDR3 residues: CSVEPTQGRETQYF. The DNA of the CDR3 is TGCAGCGTTGAACCGACCCAGGGGCGGGAGACCCAGTACTTC.

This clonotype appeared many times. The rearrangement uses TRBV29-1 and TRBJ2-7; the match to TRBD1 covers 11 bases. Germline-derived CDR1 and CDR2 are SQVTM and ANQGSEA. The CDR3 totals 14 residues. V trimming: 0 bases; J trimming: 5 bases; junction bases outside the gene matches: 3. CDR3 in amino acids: CSVEDRDRGDEQYF. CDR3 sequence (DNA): TGCAGCGTTGAAGATCGGGACAGGGGGGACGAGCAGTACTTC.

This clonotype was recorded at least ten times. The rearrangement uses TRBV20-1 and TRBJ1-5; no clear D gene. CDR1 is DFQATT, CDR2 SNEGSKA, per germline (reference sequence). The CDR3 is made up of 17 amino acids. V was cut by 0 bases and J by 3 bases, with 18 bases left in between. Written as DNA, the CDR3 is TGCAGTGCTAGAGATGACACGGCTAGAAGGGACAATCAGCCCCAGCATTTT. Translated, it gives CSARDDTARRDNQPQHF.

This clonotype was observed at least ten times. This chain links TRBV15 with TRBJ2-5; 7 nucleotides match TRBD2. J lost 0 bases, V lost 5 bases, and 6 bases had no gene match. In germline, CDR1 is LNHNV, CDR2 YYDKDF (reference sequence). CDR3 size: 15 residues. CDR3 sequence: CATSPGRADQETQYF. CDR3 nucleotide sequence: TGTGCCACCAGCCCGGGGAGGGCGGACCAAGAGACCCAGTACTTC.

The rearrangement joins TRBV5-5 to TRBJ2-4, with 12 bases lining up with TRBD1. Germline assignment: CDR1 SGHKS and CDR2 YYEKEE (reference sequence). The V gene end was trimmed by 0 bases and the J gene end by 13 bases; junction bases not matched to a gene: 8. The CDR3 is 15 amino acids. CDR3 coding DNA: TGTGCCAGCAGCTTGGGGGGACAGGGGGCCCAGAAGCAGTACTTC. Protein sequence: CASSLGGQGAQKQYF.

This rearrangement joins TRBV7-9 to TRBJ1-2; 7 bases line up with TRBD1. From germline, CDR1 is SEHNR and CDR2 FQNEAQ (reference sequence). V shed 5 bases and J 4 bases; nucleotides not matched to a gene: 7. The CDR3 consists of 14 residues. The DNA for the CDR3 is TGTGCCAGCAGCGCCCTACAGGGGTCCTATGGCTACACCTTC. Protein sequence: CASSALQGSYGYTF.

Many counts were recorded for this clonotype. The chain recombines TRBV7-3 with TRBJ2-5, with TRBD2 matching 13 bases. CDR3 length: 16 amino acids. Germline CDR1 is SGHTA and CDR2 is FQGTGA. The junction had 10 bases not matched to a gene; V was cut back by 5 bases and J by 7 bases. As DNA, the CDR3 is TGTGCCAGCAGCGCACCGGGACTAGCGGGACGAGGGACCCAGTACTTC. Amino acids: CASSAPGLAGRGTQYF.

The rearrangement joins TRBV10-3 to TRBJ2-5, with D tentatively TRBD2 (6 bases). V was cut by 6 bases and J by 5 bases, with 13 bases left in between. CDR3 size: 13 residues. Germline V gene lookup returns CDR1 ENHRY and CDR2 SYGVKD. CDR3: CAISKTRSETQYF. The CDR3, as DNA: TGTGCCATCAGCAAGACTAGGAGTGAGACCCAGTACTTC.

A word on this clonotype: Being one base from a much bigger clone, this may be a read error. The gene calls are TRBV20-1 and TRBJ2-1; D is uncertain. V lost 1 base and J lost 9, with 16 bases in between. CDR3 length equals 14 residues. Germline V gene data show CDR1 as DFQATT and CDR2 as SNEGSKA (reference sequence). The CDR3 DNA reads TGCAGTGCTAGAGTGGGCGAAACGAGTCTTGAGCAGTTCTTC. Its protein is CSARVGETSLEQFF.